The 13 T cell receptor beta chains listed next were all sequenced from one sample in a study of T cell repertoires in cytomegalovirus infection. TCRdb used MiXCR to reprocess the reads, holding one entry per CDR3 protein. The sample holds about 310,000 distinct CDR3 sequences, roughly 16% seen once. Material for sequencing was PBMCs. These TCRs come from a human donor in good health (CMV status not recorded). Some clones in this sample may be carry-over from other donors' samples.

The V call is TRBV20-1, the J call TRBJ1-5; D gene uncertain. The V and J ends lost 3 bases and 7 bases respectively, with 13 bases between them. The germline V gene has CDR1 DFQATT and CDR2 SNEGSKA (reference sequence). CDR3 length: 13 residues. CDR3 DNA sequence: TGCAGTGCTAGTTTGGAGGTTTGGCAGCCCCAGCATTTT. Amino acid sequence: CSASLEVWQPQHF.

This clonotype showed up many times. The CDR3 DNA sequence: TGTGCCAGCAGCTCCAGGTTTTCTGAGCAGTTCTTC. Its protein product is CASSSRFSEQFF. The J gene is TRBJ2-1, the V gene TRBV7-2; no definite D call. Trimming removed 4 bases from V and 9 bases from J, with 10 bases in between. From germline, CDR1 is SGHTA and CDR2 FQGNSA. The CDR3 extends over 12 amino acids.

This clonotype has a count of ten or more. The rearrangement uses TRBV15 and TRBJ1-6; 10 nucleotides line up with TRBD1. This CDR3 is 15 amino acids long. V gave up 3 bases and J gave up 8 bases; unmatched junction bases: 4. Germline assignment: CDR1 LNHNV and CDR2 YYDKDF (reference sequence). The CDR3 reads CATSREGQGHSPLHF. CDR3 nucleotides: TGTGCCACCAGCAGGGAGGGACAGGGGCATTCACCCCTCCACTTT.

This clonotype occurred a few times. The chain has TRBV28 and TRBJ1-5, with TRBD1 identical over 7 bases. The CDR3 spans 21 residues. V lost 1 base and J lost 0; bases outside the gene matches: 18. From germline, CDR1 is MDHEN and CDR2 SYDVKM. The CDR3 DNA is TGTGCCAGCAGTTTATTTGGGGTATGGACAGGAGCCGATTATAGCAATCAGCCCCAGCATTTT. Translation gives CASSLFGVWTGADYSNQPQHF. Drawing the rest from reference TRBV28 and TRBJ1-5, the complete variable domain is DVKVTQSSRYLVKRTGEKVFLECVQDMDHENMFWYRQDPGLGLRLIYFSYDVKMKEKGDIPEGYSVSREKKERFSLILESASTNQTSMYLCASSLFGVWTGADYSNQPQHFGDGTRLSIL.

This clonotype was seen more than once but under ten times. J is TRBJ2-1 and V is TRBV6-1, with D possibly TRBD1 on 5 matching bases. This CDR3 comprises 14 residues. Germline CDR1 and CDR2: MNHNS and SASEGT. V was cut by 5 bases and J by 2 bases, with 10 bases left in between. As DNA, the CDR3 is TGTGCCAGCAGTCCTGGGGCCCCCTACAATGAGCAGTTCTTC. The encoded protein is CASSPGAPYNEQFF.

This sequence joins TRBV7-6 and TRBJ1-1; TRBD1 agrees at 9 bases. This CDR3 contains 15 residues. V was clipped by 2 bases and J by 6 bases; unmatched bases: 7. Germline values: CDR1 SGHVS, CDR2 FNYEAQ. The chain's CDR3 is CASSLTGQGRPEAFF. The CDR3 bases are TGTGCCAGCAGCTTAACGGGACAGGGTCGCCCTGAAGCTTTCTTT.

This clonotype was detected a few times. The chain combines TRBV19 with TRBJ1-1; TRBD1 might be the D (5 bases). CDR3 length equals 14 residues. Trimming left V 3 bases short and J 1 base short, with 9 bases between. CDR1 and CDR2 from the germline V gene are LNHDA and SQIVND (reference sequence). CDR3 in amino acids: CASSIGRANTEAFF. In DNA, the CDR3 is TGTGCCAGTAGTATCGGCAGGGCGAACACTGAAGCTTTCTTT. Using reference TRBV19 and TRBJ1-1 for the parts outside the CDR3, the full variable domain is DGGITQSPKYLFRKEGQNVTLSCEQNLNHDAMYWYRQDPGQGLRLIYYSQIVNDFQKGDIAEGYSVSREKKESFPLTVTSAQKNPTAFYLCASSIGRANTEAFFGQGTRLTVV.

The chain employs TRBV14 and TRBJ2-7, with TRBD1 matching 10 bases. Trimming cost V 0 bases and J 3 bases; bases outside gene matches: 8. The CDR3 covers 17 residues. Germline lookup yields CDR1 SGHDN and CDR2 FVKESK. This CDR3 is CASSQESYGDRGYEQYF. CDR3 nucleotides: TGTGCCAGCAGCCAAGAGTCTTATGGGGACAGGGGCTACGAGCAGTACTTC. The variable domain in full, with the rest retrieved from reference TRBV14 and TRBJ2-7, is EAGVTQFPSHSVIEKGQTVTLRCDPISGHDNLYWYRRVMGKEIKFLLHFVKESKQDESGMPNNRFLAERTGGTYSTLKVQPAELEDSGVYFCASSQESYGDRGYEQYFGPGTRLTVT.

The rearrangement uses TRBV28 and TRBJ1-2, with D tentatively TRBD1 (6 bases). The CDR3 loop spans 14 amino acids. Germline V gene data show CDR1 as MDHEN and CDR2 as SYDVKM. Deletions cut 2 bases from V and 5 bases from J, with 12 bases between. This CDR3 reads CASSLSQGRYGYTF. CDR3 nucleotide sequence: TGTGCCAGCAGTTTAAGCCAGGGGAGGTATGGCTACACCTTC.

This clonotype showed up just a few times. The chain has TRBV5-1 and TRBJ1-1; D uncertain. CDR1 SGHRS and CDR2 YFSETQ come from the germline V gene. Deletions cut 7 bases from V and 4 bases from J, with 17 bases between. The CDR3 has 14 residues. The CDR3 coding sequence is TGCGCCAGCTCCGCCGGGAGGTTTTCCACTGAAGCTTTCTTT. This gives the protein CASSAGRFSTEAFF.

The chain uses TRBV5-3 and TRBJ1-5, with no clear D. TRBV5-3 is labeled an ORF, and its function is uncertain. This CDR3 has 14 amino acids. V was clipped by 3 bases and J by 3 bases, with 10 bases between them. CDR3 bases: TGTGCCAGAAGCTCCGGACGGAACAATCAGCCCCAGCATTTT. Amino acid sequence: CARSSGRNNQPQHF.

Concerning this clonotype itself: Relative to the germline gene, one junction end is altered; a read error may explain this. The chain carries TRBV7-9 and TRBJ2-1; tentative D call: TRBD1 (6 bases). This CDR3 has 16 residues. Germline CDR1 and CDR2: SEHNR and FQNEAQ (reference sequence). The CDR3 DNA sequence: TGTGCCAGCAGCCAGCAGGACAGAAGAAGATACACTGAGCAGTTCTTC. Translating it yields CASSQQDRRRYTEQFF. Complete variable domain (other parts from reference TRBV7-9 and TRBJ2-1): DTGVSQNPRHKITKRGQNVTFRCDPISEHNRLYWYRQTLGQGPEFLTYFQNEAQLEKSRLLSDRFSAERPKGSFSTLEIQRTEQGDSAMYLCASSQQDRRRYTEQFFGPGTRLTVL.

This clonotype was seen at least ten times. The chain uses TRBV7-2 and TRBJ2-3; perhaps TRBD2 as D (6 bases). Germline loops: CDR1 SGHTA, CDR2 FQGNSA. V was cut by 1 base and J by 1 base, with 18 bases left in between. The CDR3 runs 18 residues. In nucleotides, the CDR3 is TGTGCCAGCAGCTTAGTTGTCTGGCTGGGCGGGGGCACAGATACGCAGTATTTT. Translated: CASSLVVWLGGGTDTQYF.